This paragraph covers one TCR beta chain sequence. Repertoires were generated with immunoSEQ multiplex PCR, while TCRdb's copy carries only in-frame clones and drops some. The sample has approximately 70,000 clones; less than 95% are singletons. CDR3 length: 17 amino acids. CDR1 is WSHSY and CDR2 is SAAADI in the germline V gene. V trimming: 5 bases; J trimming: 0 bases; junction bases outside the gene matches: 8. The data belong to a study of control samples from healthy donors and cancer patients. The sequenced sample was PBMCs. The gene calls are TRBV10-2 and TRBJ2-1; 9 bases align to TRBD2. The source of this sequence is a woman aged 45 to 65 with colorectal cancer. Here the CDR3 DNA reads TGCGCCAGCAGTTACGACTGGCGGGGGGGCTCCTACAATGAGCAGTTCTTC. Its protein product is CASSYDWRGGSYNEQFF.